The sequence of this TCR beta chain was determined in a study of T cells in Graves' hyperthyroidism and ophthalmopathy. Study-wide results and limits: Blood shared most expanded thyroid clonotypes above 0.001.

Exclusion criteria comprised uncontrolled infection, other autoimmune disease, pregnancy or lactation. Germline V gene lookup returns CDR1 DFQATT and CDR2 SNEGSKA (reference sequence). The V and J ends lost 7 bases and 0 bases respectively, with 10 bases between them. The CDR3 sequence is 12 residues long. RNA transcripts gave rise to amplified TCR beta CDR3 regions. TCR CDR3 underwent first-round RT-PCR with the HTBI primer set. In TCRdb, the multiplex PCR reads were re-called with MiXCR into one record per CDR3 protein. The table has hundreds of thousands of distinct CDR3 sequences, nearly 45% seen once. With regard to this clonotype: Its antigen is currently unknown. With a much larger clone just one base away, this may be a read error.

This receptor was taken from an adult man with Graves' disease, either hyperthyroidism or ophthalmopathy (not recorded which). The sequencing input was peripheral blood or thyroid tissue (not recorded which). The chain links TRBV20-1 to TRBJ2-7; D might be TRBD2 (5 bases). The CDR3 sequence is CSVSESSYEQYF. CDR3 nucleotides: TGCAGTGTTAGCGAGAGCTCCTACGAGCAGTACTTC.